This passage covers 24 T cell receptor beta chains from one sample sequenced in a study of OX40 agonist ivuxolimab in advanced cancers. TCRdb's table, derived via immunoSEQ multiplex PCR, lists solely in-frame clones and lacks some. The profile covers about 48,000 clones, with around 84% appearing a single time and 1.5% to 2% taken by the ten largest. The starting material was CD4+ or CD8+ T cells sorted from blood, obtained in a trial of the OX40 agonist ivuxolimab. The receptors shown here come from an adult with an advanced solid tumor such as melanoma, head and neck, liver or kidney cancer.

The CDR3 coding sequence is TGCGCCAGCAGTGAGCGTTCGGACACCGGGGAGCTGTTTTTT. Its protein is CASSERSDTGELFF. This chain links TRBV10-1 with TRBJ2-2; the D is unclear. Per the germline V gene, CDR1 is WNHNN and CDR2 is SYGVQD (reference sequence). This CDR3 region has 14 residues. Deletions cut 2 bases from V and 3 bases from J, with 7 bases between.

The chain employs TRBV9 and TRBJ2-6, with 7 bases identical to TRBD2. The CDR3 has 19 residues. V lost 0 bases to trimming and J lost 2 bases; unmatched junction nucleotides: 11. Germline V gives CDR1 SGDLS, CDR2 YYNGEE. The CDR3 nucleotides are TGTGCCAGCAGCGTAGTGGCGGGAGTAGCACTCGCTGGGGCCAACGTCCTGACTTTC. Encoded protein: CASSVVAGVALAGANVLTF.

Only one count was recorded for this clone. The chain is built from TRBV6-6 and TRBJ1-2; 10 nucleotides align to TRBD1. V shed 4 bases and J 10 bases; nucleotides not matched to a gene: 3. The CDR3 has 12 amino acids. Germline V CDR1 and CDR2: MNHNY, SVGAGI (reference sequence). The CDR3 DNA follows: TGTGCCAGCAGTTCGACAGGGGGCAACTACACCTTC. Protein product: CASSSTGGNYTF.

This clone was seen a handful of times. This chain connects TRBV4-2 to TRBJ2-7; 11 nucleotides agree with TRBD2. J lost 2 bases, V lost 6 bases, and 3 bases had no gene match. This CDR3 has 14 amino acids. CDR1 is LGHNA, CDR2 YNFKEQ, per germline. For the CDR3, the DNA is TGTGCCAGCAGTCGACTAGCGGGGACCTACGAGCAGTACTTC. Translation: CASSRLAGTYEQYF.

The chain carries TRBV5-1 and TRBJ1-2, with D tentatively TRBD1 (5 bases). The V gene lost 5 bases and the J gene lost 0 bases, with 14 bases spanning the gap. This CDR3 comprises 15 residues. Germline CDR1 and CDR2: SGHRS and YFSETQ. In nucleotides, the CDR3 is TGCGCCAGCAGTTCACAGGACACCTCTAACTATGGCTACACCTTC. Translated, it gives CASSSQDTSNYGYTF.

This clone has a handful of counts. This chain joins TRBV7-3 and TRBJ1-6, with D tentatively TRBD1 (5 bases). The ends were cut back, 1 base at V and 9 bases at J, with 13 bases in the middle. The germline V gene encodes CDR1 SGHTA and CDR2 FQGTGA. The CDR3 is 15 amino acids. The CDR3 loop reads CASSLSQGVASPLHF. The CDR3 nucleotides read TGTGCCAGCAGCTTAAGCCAGGGAGTGGCTTCACCCCTCCACTTT.

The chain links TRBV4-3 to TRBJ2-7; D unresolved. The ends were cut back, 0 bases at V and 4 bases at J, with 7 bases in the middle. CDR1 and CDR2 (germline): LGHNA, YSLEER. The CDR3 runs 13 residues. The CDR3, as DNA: TGCGCCAGCAGCCAAGATATTAGTTACGAGCAGTACTTC. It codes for CASSQDISYEQYF.

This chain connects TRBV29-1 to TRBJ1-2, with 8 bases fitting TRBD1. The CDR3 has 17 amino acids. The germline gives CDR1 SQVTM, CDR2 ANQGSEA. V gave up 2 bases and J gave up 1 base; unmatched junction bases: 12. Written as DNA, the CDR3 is TGCAGCGTTGAATCCAGGGGGCGAACGAAAAATAACTATGGCTACACCTTC. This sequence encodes CSVESRGRTKNNYGYTF.

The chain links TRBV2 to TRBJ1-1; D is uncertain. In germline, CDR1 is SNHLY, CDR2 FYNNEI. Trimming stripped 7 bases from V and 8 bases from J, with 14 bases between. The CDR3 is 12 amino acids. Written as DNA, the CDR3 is TGTGCCAGCAAGCCTTCGAAAGAGGAAGCTTTCTTT. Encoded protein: CASKPSKEEAFF.

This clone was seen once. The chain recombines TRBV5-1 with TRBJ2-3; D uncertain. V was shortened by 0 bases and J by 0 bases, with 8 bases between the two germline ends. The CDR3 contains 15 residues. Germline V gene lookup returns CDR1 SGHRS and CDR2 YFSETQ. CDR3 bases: TGCGCCAGCAGCTTGGCCTCGACTAGCACAGATACGCAGTATTTT. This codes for CASSLASTSTDTQYF. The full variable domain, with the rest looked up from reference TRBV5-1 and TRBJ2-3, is KAGVTQTPRYLIKTRGQQVTLSCSPISGHRSVSWYQQTPGQGLQFLFEYFSETQRNKGNFPGRFSGRQFSNSRSEMNVSTLELGDSALYLCASSLASTSTDTQYFGPGTRLTVL.

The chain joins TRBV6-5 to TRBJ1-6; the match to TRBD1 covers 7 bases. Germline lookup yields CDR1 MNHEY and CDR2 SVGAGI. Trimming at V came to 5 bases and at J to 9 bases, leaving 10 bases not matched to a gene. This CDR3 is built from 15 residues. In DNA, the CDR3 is TGTGCCAGCAGTAAGCCTACAGGGGTTGGTTCACCCCTCCACTTT. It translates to CASSKPTGVGSPLHF.

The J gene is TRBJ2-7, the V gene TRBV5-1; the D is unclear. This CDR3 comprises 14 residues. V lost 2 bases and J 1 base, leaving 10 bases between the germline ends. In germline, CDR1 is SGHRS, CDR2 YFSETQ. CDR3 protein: CASSLTALSYEQYF. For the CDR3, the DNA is TGCGCCAGCAGCTTAACAGCTCTATCCTACGAGCAGTACTTC.

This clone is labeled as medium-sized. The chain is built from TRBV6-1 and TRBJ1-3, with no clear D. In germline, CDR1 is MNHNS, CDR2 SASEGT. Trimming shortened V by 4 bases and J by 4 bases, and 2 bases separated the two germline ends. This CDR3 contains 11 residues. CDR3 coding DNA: TGTGCCAGCAGTGCGGGAAACACCATATATTTT. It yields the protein CASSAGNTIYF.

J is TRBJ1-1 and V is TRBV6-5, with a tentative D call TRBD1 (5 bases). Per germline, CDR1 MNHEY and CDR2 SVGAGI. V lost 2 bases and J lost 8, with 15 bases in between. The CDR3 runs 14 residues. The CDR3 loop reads CASSYLRARWEAFF. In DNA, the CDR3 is TGTGCCAGCAGTTACCTCAGGGCGCGTTGGGAAGCTTTCTTT.

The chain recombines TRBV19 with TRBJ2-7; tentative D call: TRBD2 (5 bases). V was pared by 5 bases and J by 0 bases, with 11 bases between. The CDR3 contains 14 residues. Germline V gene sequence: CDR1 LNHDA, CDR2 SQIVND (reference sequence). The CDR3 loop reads CASSLAGGSYEQYF. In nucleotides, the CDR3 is TGTGCCAGTAGTCTTGCTGGAGGCTCCTACGAGCAGTACTTC.

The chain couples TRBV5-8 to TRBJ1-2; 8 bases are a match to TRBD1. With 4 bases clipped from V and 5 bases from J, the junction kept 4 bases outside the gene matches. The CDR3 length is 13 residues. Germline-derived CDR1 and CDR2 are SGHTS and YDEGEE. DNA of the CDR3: TGTGCCAGCAGCCAGACAGGGGTTTATGGCTACACCTTC. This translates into CASSQTGVYGYTF.

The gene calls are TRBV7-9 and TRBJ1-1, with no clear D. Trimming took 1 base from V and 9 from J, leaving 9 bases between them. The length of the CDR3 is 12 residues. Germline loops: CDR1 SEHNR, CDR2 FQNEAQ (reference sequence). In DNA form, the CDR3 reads TGTGCCAGCAGCTTAGGGGAATTGAAAGCTTTCTTT. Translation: CASSLGELKAFF.

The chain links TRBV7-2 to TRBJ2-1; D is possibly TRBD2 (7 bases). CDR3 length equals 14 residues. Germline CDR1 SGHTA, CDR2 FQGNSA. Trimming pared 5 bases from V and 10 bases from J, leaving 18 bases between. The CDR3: CASSPQAGAEEQFF. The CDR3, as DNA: TGTGCCAGCAGCCCACAGGCGGGGGCTGAGGAGCAGTTCTTC.

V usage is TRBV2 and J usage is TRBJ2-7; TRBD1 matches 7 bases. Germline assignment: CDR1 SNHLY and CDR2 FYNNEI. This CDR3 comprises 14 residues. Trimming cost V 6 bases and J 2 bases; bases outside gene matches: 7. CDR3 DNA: TGTGCCAGCAGCGCCGGGACAGTACCCTACGAGCAGTACTTC. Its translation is CASSAGTVPYEQYF.

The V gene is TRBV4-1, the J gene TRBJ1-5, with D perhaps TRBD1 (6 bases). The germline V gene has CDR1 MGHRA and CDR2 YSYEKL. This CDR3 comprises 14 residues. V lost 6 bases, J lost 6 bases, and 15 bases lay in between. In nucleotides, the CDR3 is TGCGCCAGCAGTCCACCGGGGGGCAGTCAGCCCCAGCATTTT. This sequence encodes CASSPPGGSQPQHF.

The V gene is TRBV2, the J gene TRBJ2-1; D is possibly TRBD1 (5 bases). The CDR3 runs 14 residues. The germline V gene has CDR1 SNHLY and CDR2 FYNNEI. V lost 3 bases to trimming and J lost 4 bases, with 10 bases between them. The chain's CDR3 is CASSDRRDYNEQFF. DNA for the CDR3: TGTGCCAGCAGTGACCGCAGGGATTACAATGAGCAGTTCTTC.

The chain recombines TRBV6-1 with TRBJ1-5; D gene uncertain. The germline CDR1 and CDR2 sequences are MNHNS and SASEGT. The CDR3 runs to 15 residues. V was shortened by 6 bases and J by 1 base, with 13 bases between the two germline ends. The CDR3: CASSEVGQSNQPQHF. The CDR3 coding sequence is TGTGCCAGCAGCGAGGTTGGGCAGAGCAATCAGCCCCAGCATTTT.

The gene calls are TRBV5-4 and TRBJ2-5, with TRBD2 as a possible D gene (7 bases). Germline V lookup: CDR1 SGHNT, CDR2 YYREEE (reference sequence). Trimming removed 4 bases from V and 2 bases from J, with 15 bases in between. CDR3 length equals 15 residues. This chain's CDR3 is CASSPGGGQQETQYF. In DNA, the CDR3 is TGTGCCAGCAGCCCTGGGGGGGGGCAGCAAGAGACCCAGTACTTC.

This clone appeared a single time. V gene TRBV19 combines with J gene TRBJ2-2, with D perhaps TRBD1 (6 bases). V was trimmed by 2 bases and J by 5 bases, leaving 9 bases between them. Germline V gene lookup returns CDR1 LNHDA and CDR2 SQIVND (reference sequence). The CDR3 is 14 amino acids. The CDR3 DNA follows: TGTGCCAGTAGTATACTACAGGGTACCGGGGAGCTGTTTTTT. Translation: CASSILQGTGELFF.